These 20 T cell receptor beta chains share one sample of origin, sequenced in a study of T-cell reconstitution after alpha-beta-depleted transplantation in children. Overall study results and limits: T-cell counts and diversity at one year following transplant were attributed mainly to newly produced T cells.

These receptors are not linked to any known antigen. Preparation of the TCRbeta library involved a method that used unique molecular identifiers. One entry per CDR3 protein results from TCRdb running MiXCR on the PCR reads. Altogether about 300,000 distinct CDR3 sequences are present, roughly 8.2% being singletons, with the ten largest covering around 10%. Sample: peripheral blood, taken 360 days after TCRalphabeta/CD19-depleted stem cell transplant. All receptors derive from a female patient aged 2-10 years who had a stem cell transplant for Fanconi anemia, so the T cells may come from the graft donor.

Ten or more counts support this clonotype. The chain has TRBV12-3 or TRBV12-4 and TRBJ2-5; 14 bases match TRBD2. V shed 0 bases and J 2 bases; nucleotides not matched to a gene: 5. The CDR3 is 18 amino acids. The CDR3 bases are TGTGCCAGCAGTTTAGCGGGACTAGCGGGGGACCGGCAAGAGACCCAGTACTTC. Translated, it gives CASSLAGLAGDRQETQYF.

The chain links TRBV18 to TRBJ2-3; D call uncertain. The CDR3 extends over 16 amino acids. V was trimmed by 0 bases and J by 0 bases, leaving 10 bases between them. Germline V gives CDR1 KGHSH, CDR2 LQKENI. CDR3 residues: CASSPPLSGSTDTQYF. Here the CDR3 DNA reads TGTGCCAGCTCACCACCCCTATCAGGTAGCACAGATACGCAGTATTTT. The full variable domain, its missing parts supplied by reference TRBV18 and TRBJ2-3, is NAGVMQNPRHLVRRRGQEARLRCSPMKGHSHVYWYRQLPEEGLKFMVYLQKENIIDESGMPKERFSAEFPKEGPSILRIQQVVRGDSAAYFCASSPPLSGSTDTQYFGPGTRLTVL.

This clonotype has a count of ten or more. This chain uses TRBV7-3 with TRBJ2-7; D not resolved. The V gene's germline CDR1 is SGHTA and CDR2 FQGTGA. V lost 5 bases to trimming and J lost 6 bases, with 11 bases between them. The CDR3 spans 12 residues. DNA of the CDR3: TGTGCCAGCAGCCAGACCAATGGCGAGCAGTACTTC. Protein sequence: CASSQTNGEQYF.

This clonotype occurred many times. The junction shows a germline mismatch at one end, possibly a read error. The CDR3 is CASSIAGLGTGELFF. In DNA form, the CDR3 reads TGTGCCAGCAGTATAGCGGGACTGGGCACCGGGGAGCTGTTTTTT. V is TRBV12-3 or TRBV12-4 and J is TRBJ2-2; 8 bases fit TRBD2. There are 15 residues in the CDR3.

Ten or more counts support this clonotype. This CDR3 is CSVGRLGNYEQYF. CDR3 coding DNA: TGCAGCGTTGGCAGGCTCGGGAACTACGAGCAGTACTTC. The genes are TRBV29-1 and TRBJ2-7; D perhaps matches TRBD2 (5 bases). Deletions cut 4 bases from V and 3 bases from J, with 13 bases between. The CDR3 is 13 residues long. CDR1 is SQVTM and CDR2 is ANQGSEA in the germline V gene.

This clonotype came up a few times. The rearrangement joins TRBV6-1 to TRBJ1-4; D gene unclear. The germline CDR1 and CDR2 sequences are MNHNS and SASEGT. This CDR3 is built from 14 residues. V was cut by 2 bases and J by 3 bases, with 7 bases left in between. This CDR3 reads CASSEFWANEKLFF. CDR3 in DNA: TGTGCCAGCAGTGAATTCTGGGCTAATGAAAAACTGTTTTTT.

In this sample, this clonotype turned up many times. CDR3 sequence (DNA): TGTGCCAGCGGGGGGCCTAATCAGCCCCAGCATTTT. Its protein is CASGGPNQPQHF. The V gene is TRBV9, the J gene TRBJ1-5, with a tentative D call TRBD1 (6 bases). V lost 7 bases and J 4 bases, leaving 9 bases between the germline ends. This CDR3 has 12 amino acids. Germline V gene data show CDR1 as SGDLS and CDR2 as YYNGEE.

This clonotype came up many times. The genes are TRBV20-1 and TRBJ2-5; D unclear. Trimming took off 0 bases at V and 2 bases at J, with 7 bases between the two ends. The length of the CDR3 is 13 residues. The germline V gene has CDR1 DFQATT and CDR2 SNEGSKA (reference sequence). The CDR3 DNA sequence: TGCAGTGCTAGAGATCGGGTACAAGAGACCCAGTACTTC. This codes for CSARDRVQETQYF.

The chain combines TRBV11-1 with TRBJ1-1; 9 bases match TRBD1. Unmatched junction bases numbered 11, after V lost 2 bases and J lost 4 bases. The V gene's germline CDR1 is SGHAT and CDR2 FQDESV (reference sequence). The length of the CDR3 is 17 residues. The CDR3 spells CASSLRQGGGSSTEAFF. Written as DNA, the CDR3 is TGTGCCAGCAGCTTAAGACAGGGGGGGGGCTCCAGCACTGAAGCTTTCTTT.

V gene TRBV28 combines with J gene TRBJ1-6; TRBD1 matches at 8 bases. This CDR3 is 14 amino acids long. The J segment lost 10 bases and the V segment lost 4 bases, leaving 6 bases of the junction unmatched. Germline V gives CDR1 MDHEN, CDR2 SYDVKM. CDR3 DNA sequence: TGTGCCAGCAGTTCGACAGGGGCGGGCTCACCCCTCCACTTT. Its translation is CASSSTGAGSPLHF.

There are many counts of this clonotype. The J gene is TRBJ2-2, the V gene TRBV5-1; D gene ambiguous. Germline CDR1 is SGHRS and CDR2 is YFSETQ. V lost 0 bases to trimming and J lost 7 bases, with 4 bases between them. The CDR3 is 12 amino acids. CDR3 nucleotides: TGCGCCAGCAGCTTGGGAGTCGGGGAGCTGTTTTTT. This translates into CASSLGVGELFF.

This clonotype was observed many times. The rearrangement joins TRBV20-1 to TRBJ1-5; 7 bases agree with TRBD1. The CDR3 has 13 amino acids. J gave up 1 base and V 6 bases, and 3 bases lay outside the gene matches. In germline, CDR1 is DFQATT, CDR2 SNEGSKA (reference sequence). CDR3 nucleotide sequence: TGCAGTGCCCAGACAGGGAGCAATCAGCCCCAGCATTTT. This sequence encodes CSAQTGSNQPQHF.

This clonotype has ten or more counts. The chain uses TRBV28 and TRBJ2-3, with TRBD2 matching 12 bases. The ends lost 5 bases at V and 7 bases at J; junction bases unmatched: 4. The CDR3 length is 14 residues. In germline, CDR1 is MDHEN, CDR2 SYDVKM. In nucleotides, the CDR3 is TGTGCCAGCAGTGCTAGCGGGGGGGCTAATACGCAGTATTTT. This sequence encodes CASSASGGANTQYF.

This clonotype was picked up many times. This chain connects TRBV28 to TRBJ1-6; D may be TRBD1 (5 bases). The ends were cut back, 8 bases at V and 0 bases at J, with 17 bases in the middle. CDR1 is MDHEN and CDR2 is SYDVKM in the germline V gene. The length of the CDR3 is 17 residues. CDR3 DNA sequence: TGTGCCAGCGGAACACTAGCAGGGAGCTCCTATAATTCACCCCTCCACTTT. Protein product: CASGTLAGSSYNSPLHF.

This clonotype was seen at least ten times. The CDR3 nucleotides read TGTGCCAGCAGGCCTAGGGACACCGGGGAGCTGTTTTTT. Translation gives CASRPRDTGELFF. This chain joins TRBV6-6 and TRBJ2-2; D gene ambiguous. The germline CDR1 and CDR2 sequences are MNHNY and SVGAGI (reference sequence). The CDR3 is 13 amino acids. V was pared by 6 bases and J by 3 bases, with 8 bases between.

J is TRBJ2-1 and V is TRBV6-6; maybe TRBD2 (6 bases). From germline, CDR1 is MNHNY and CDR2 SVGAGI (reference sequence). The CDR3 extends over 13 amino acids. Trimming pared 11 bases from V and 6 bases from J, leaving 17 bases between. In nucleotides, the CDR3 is TGTGCCGGGGCTGGGGGGACGGGCAATGAGCAGTTCTTC. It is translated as CAGAGGTGNEQFF.

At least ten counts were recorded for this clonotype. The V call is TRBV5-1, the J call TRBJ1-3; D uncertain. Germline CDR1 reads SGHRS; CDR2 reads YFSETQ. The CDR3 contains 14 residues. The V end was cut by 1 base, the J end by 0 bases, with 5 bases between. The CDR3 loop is CASSLTSSGNTIYF. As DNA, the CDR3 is TGCGCCAGCAGCTTGACGAGCTCTGGAAACACCATATATTTT.

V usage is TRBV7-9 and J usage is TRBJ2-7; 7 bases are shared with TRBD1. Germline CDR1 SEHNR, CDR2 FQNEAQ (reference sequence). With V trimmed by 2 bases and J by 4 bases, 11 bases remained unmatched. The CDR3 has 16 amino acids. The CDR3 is CASSLRGLAEPYEQYF. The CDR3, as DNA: TGTGCCAGCAGCTTAAGGGGGCTGGCAGAACCGTACGAGCAGTACTTC.

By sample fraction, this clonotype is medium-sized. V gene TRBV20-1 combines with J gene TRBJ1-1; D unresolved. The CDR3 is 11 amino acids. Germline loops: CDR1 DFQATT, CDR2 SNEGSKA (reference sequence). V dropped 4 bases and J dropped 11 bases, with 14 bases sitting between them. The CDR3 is CSAKTALEAFF. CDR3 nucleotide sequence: TGCAGTGCTAAAACGGCCCTCGAGGCTTTCTTT.

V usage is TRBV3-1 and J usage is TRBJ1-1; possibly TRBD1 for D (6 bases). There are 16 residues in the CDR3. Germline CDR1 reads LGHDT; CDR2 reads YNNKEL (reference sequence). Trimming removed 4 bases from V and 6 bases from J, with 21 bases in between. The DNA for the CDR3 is TGTGCCAGCAGCCCCCAATCAGGTGGGACACTCCCTGAAGCTTTCTTT. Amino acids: CASSPQSGGTLPEAFF.